Following are 26 T cell receptor beta chains from one sample sequenced in a study of shared clonotypes between healthy human individuals. Here immunoSEQ multiplex PCR was the method, and the copy in TCRdb shows in-frame clones only, minus some. The sample has under 600,000 clones, roughly 79% seen once; the top ten hold approximately 12%. Sequenced: PBMCs. The receptors were gathered from a middle-aged woman in good health. Some clones in this sample may be carry-over from other donors' samples.

J is TRBJ1-5 and V is TRBV7-8; D remains ambiguous. Per the germline V gene, CDR1 is SGHVS and CDR2 is FQNEAQ. The CDR3 contains 15 residues. V lost 1 base and J 4 bases, leaving 11 bases between the germline ends. The CDR3: CASSLGRQVNQPQHF. CDR3 nucleotide sequence: TGTGCCAGCAGCTTAGGTCGTCAAGTAAATCAGCCCCAGCATTTT.

The J gene is TRBJ1-4, the V gene TRBV19; maybe TRBD1 (5 bases). Trimming stripped 5 bases from V and 5 bases from J, with 18 bases between. The germline V gene has CDR1 LNHDA and CDR2 SQIVND (reference sequence). The CDR3 runs to 16 residues. This CDR3 is CASSDDRGLSNEKLFF. The CDR3, as DNA: TGTGCCAGTAGTGACGACCGGGGACTAAGCAATGAAAAACTGTTTTTT.

This sequence joins TRBV9 and TRBJ2-7, with a tentative D call TRBD1 (6 bases). CDR3 length: 15 amino acids. With 0 bases removed from V and 2 bases from J, the gap between germline ends came to 12 bases. Germline CDR1 and CDR2: SGDLS and YYNGEE. CDR3 in amino acids: CASSVGTDSTYEQYF. CDR3 sequence (DNA): TGTGCCAGCAGCGTAGGGACAGATTCAACCTACGAGCAGTACTTC.

V usage is TRBV5-4 and J usage is TRBJ2-7; either TRBD1 or TRBD2 may fit D (5 bases each). Germline V gene lookup returns CDR1 SGHNT and CDR2 YYREEE (reference sequence). Trimming cost V 4 bases and J 0 bases, with 20 bases left between them. This CDR3 has 17 amino acids. The CDR3 loop reads CASSRLSGRPSSYEQYF. The CDR3 DNA is TGTGCCAGCAGCCGCCTTTCGGGACGACCGAGCTCCTACGAGCAGTACTTC.

The rearrangement joins TRBV7-9 to TRBJ2-3, with D perhaps TRBD2 (6 bases). The CDR3 length is 17 residues. V lost 1 base and J lost 2, with 16 bases in between. Germline loops: CDR1 SEHNR, CDR2 FQNEAQ (reference sequence). The CDR3 nucleotides read TGTGCCAGCAGCTTAGGGAGGACTGGGAGGCACACAGATACGCAGTATTTT. Amino acid sequence: CASSLGRTGRHTDTQYF.

This sequence joins TRBV7-2 and TRBJ1-3; TRBD1 agrees at 7 bases. Germline V gene data show CDR1 as SGHTA and CDR2 as FQGNSA. With 3 bases clipped from V and 0 bases from J, the junction kept 8 bases outside the gene matches. There are 17 residues in the CDR3. This CDR3 reads CASSFIPAGGSGNTIYF. CDR3 nucleotides: TGTGCCAGCAGCTTCATACCCGCAGGGGGCTCTGGAAACACCATATATTTT. Looking up the rest from reference TRBV7-2 and TRBJ1-3 gives the full variable domain: GAGVSQSPSNKVTEKGKDVELRCDPISGHTALYWYRQSLGQGLEFLIYFQGNSAPDKSGLPSDRFSAERTGGSVSTLTIQRTQQEDSAVYLCASSFIPAGGSGNTIYFGEGSWLTVV.

The chain carries TRBV7-8 and TRBJ2-1; weak D call: TRBD2 (6 bases). CDR3 length equals 14 residues. The V end was cut by 5 bases, the J end by 3 bases, with 11 bases between. Germline values: CDR1 SGHVS, CDR2 FQNEAQ. This chain's CDR3 is CASSARDFYNEQFF. Here the CDR3 DNA reads TGTGCCAGCAGCGCCCGGGACTTCTACAATGAGCAGTTCTTC.

This clone was counted a single time. A read error may explain this, as a much larger clone is one base away. V and J are TRBV11-2 and TRBJ2-5; possibly TRBD1 or TRBD2 for D (5 bases each). The CDR3 contains 14 residues. The germline V gene has CDR1 SGHAT and CDR2 FQNNGV. DNA for the CDR3: TGTACCAGCAGCCCCACGGGACCTCAAGAGACCCAGTACTTC. Protein: CTSSPTGPQETQYF. The full variable domain, its missing parts supplied by reference TRBV11-2 and TRBJ2-5, is EAGVAQSPRYKIIEKRQSVAFWCNPISGHATLYWYQQILGQGPKLLIQFQNNGVVDDSQLPKDRFSAERLKGVDSTLKIQPAKLEDSAVYLCTSSPTGPQETQYFGPGTRLLVL.

The chain combines TRBV19 with TRBJ2-1; either TRBD1 or TRBD2 may fit D (6 bases each). CDR3 length: 17 residues. Trimming stripped 5 bases from V and 0 bases from J, with 17 bases between. In germline, CDR1 is LNHDA, CDR2 SQIVND (reference sequence). The CDR3 region has the DNA TGTGCCAGTAGTGGGGGGCAGGTCCGGAGCTCCTACAATGAGCAGTTCTTC. Protein product: CASSGGQVRSSYNEQFF. Combining the CDR3 with reference TRBV19 and TRBJ2-1 gives the whole variable domain DGGITQSPKYLFRKEGQNVTLSCEQNLNHDAMYWYRQDPGQGLRLIYYSQIVNDFQKGDIAEGYSVSREKKESFPLTVTSAQKNPTAFYLCASSGGQVRSSYNEQFFGPGTRLTVL.

This clone was counted a single time. V and J are TRBV25-1 and TRBJ2-1, with D unresolved. Trimming left V 8 bases short and J 3 bases short, with 17 bases between. CDR3 length equals 15 residues. CDR1 is MGHDK, CDR2 SYGVNS, per germline. The CDR3 bases are TGTGCCAGCTCAAGAGGCGGATCTTTCTACAATGAGCAGTTCTTC. Protein: CASSRGGSFYNEQFF.

As regards this clone: The sample contains more than one DNA sequence encoding this CDR3. DNA for the CDR3: TGTGCCAGCAGCTTGGGAGGGAGCTCTGGAAACACCATATATTTT. It encodes CASSLGGSSGNTIYF. V and J are TRBV5-4 and TRBJ1-3; D not resolved. The CDR3 is made up of 15 amino acids. Germline values: CDR1 SGHNT, CDR2 YYREEE (reference sequence). Trimming left V 0 bases short and J 0 bases short, with 7 bases between.

In this sample, this clone turned up a few times. The V call is TRBV5-1, the J call TRBJ1-1; 8 nucleotides line up with TRBD1. The CDR3 spans 14 residues. With 4 bases clipped from V and 7 bases from J, the junction kept 9 bases outside the gene matches. Per germline, CDR1 SGHRS and CDR2 YFSETQ. CDR3 nucleotides: TGCGCCAGCAGCCCGGACAGGGAGGACGGTGAAGCTTTCTTT. Amino acids: CASSPDREDGEAFF.

J is TRBJ2-3 and V is TRBV4-1; possible D gene TRBD2, 7 bases. The CDR3 runs 20 residues. V was shortened by 4 bases and J by 3 bases, with 29 bases between the two germline ends. The germline gives CDR1 MGHRA, CDR2 YSYEKL. CDR3 sequence (DNA): TGCGCCAGCAGCCCTCAAGGAGGAGGGGGAGGGCCACTGGATACAGATACGCAGTATTTT. Translating it yields CASSPQGGGGGPLDTDTQYF.

The chain has TRBV21-1 and TRBJ2-7. TRBV21-1 is flagged as a pseudogene. The CDR3 spans 18 residues. The CDR3 protein is CASSKAGGAWVISYEQYF. The CDR3 DNA follows: TGTGCCAGCAGCAAAGCGGGGGGCGCCTGGGTTATCAGTTACGAGCAGTACTTC.

This clone showed up just a few times. This chain connects TRBV6-5 to TRBJ2-7; D is ambiguous. The ends were cut back, 6 bases at V and 5 bases at J, with 2 bases in the middle. Germline lookup yields CDR1 MNHEY and CDR2 SVGAGI. There are 9 residues in the CDR3. This CDR3 is CASRDEQYF. The CDR3 DNA follows: TGTGCCAGCAGGGACGAGCAGTACTTC.

As for this clone: The sample contains more than one DNA sequence encoding this CDR3. This chain uses TRBV2 with TRBJ1-5; tentative D call: TRBD1 (5 bases). Trimming stripped 4 bases from V and 4 bases from J, with 5 bases between. In germline, CDR1 is SNHLY, CDR2 FYNNEI. The CDR3 spans 12 residues. This CDR3 is CASSGGNQPQHF. In DNA, the CDR3 is TGTGCCAGCAGTGGGGGGAATCAGCCCCAGCATTTT.

The gene calls are TRBV6-1 and TRBJ1-5; D ambiguous. The CDR3 loop spans 15 amino acids. V lost 1 base and J 3 bases, leaving 10 bases between the germline ends. Per germline, CDR1 MNHNS and CDR2 SASEGT. In DNA, the CDR3 is TGTGCCAGCAGTGAAGACGGACTGAACAATCAGCCCCAGCATTTT. Amino acids: CASSEDGLNNQPQHF.

A word on this clone: The junction differs from germline at one of its ends, possibly a read error. The chain is built from TRBV6-5 and TRBJ2-1, with 8 bases matching TRBD1. There are 13 residues in the CDR3. The germline gives CDR1 MNHEY, CDR2 SVGAGI. The CDR3 DNA is TGTGCCAGCAGTTACCGGTTTCGGACAGGGTGGGTCTTC. Translated: CASSYRFRTGWVF.

A note on this clone: The sample contains more than one DNA sequence encoding this CDR3. The chain uses TRBV5-4 and TRBJ2-2; 7 nucleotides align to TRBD2. V lost 2 bases and J lost 3; bases outside the gene matches: 4. The CDR3 sequence is 15 residues long. Germline values: CDR1 SGHNT, CDR2 YYREEE (reference sequence). The CDR3 is CASSLKRGHTGELFF. The CDR3 DNA reads as TGTGCCAGCAGCTTAAAGCGGGGACACACCGGGGAGCTGTTTTTT. Full variable domain (remainder filled in from reference TRBV5-4 and TRBJ2-2): ETGVTQSPTHLIKTRGQQVTLRCSSQSGHNTVSWYQQALGQGPQFIFQYYREEENGRGNFPPRFSGLQFPNYSSELNVNALELDDSALYLCASSLKRGHTGELFFGEGSRLTVL.

With respect to this clone: The conserved closing phenylalanine or tryptophan is absent in this CDR3, likely reflecting a read error. No DNA is shown, since the ends of the CDR3 on it are uncertain; the CDR3 is the one TCRdb lists. This rearrangement joins TRBV6-5 to TRBJ1-1; the D call in the table, TRBD1, was not verified against the DNA. The CDR3 is 10 amino acids in total, end residues counted. Germline V lookup: CDR1 MNHEY, CDR2 SVGAGI. CDR3 protein: CASSYSARSK.

This clone was counted ten times or more. This rearrangement joins TRBV9 to TRBJ2-1; unclear D gene. The V and J ends lost 2 bases and 5 bases respectively, with 14 bases between them. CDR3 length: 15 amino acids. In germline, CDR1 is SGDLS, CDR2 YYNGEE. CDR3 amino acids: CASSVSGWIDNEQFF. The DNA for the CDR3 is TGTGCCAGCAGCGTGAGTGGGTGGATTGACAATGAGCAGTTCTTC.

The chain couples TRBV5-1 to TRBJ2-3; 7 nucleotides agree with TRBD2. This CDR3 is 16 amino acids long. The germline V gene encodes CDR1 SGHRS and CDR2 YFSETQ. V was pared by 2 bases and J by 0 bases, with 6 bases of the junction left unmatched. The CDR3 sequence: CASSFTGAGSTDTQYF. The CDR3 DNA is TGCGCCAGCAGCTTTACCGGAGCGGGGAGCACAGATACGCAGTATTTT.

The V and J genes are TRBV7-3 and TRBJ2-2; D is uncertain. The length of the CDR3 is 15 residues. The germline V gene has CDR1 SGHTA and CDR2 FQGTGA. Deletions cut 1 base from V and 0 bases from J, with 6 bases between. As DNA, the CDR3 is TGTGCCAGCAGCTTAAGACCACCGAACACCGGGGAGCTGTTTTTT. It encodes CASSLRPPNTGELFF.

The V and J genes are TRBV5-1 and TRBJ2-2; 10 nucleotides line up with TRBD1. Germline V gives CDR1 SGHRS, CDR2 YFSETQ. This CDR3 region has 13 residues. Unmatched junction bases numbered 3, after V lost 6 bases and J lost 7 bases. The CDR3 here is CASTGQGFGELFF. In DNA form, the CDR3 reads TGCGCCAGCACGGGACAGGGGTTCGGGGAGCTGTTTTTT.

As regards this clone: A read error is likely here: a far larger clone is one base away. This chain links TRBV6-1 with TRBJ2-5; 7 nucleotides match TRBD1. The closer fit of TRBJ2-7 to the DNA end suggests the J call may be wrong. The CDR3 loop spans 15 amino acids. CDR1 MNHNS and CDR2 SASEGT come from the germline V gene. CDR3 bases: TGTGCCAGCAGTGAAGAGGCAGGGGGCTCCTACGAGCAGTACTTC. As protein: CASSEEAGGSYEQYF.

This chain's CDR3 is CASKDRGLYGYTF. The CDR3 DNA sequence: TGTGCCAGTAAGGACAGGGGGCTCTATGGCTACACCTTC. The chain joins TRBV19 to TRBJ1-2, with 11 positions matching TRBD1. In germline, CDR1 is LNHDA, CDR2 SQIVND (reference sequence). J was trimmed by 4 bases and V by 7 bases; bases with no gene match: 2. This CDR3 is built from 13 residues.